A selection of T cell receptor beta chains follows, all from one sample in a study of blood T cell repertoires in COVID-19. Sequencing was performed with immunoSEQ multiplex PCR; in TCRdb, only in-frame clones are kept and a portion is missing. The table has over 200,000 clones, just over 85% seen once. The sequenced material came from peripheral blood. All receptors derive from a man between 50 and 59 years old with COVID-19, enrolled during active disease. The CDR3 runs from the conserved cysteine through the conserved F or W. The D gene is left open where the match is weak. A clone size is listed for some rows: how often the clone was seen (once, few, many), or a class if it is expanded.

TRBJ2-7 | many | - | TRBV7-2 | TGTGCCAGCAGTACGGGACTGCAAGGCTACGAGCAGTACTTC | CASSTGLQGYEQYF
TRBJ2-5 | - | TRBD2 | TRBV6-2/TRBV6-3 | TGTGCCAGCAGTTACCCCCTCCAGCGGGGCGTATACCAAGAGACCCAGTACTTC | CASSYPLQRGVYQETQYF
TRBJ1-6 | few | TRBD1 | TRBV10-3 | TGTGCCATCAGGGCGACAGGGACCTCCTATAATTCACCCCTCCACTTT | CAIRATGTSYNSPLHF
TRBJ2-7 | - | TRBD1 | TRBV6-1 | TGTGCCAGCAGTGAAGCTACAGGGGGCCGCTACGAGCAGTACTTC | CASSEATGGRYEQYF
TRBJ2-1 | - | - | TRBV19 | TGTGCCAGTAGTATTACCGGGACAGAGCAGTTCTTC | CASSITGTEQFF
TRBJ1-1 | - | TRBD1 | TRBV9 | TGTGCCAGCAGCGTAACGACAGGGGCGAGCACTGAAGCTTTCTTT | CASSVTTGASTEAFF
TRBJ1-6 | - | - | TRBV7-6 | TGTGCCAGCAGCTTAGTGCCCGGCGGTGTCTATAATTCACCCCTCCACTTT | CASSLVPGGVYNSPLHF
TRBJ1-5 | - | - | TRBV29-1 | TGCAGCGTTGATACGGTAGTGGGGGGGCCCCAGCATTTT | CSVDTVVGGPQHF
TRBJ1-4 | - | - | TRBV12-3/TRBV12-4 | TGTGCCACCCGGTCTCGGGATGAAAAACTGTTTTTT | CATRSRDEKLFF
TRBJ1-1 | - | TRBD1 | TRBV7-2 | TGTGCCAGCAGCTCTAACCAGGGGGCGGTGGGTGAAGCTTTCTTT | CASSSNQGAVGEAFF
TRBJ1-2 | - | - | TRBV3-1/TRBV3-2 | TGTGCCAGCAGCGGCCGTAGGAGGGGAAACTATGTCTTCGGCTACACCTTC | CASSGRRRGNYVFGYTF
TRBJ2-2 | - | TRBD2 | TRBV27 | TGTGCCAGCAGTTTAGGGAGGGCGAACACCGGGGAGCTGTTTTTT | CASSLGRANTGELFF
TRBJ1-5 | few | TRBD1 | TRBV19 | TGTGCCAGTAGTGGAACAGGGGGCCTTGATCAGCCCCAGCATTTT | CASSGTGGLDQPQHF
TRBJ1-5 | - | - | TRBV19 | TGTGCCAGTAGTATAGTTAGTCAGCCCCAGCATTTT | CASSIVSQPQHF
TRBJ1-1 | - | - | TRBV6-5 | TGTGCCAGCAGCAAAGGGGGAGGGGATATCACTGAAGCTTTCTTT | CASSKGGGDITEAFF
TRBJ2-3 | - | - | TRBV30 | TGTGCCTGGACAGGCAGCACAGATACGCAGTATTTT | CAWTGSTDTQYF
TRBJ1-4 | - | - | TRBV30 | TGTGCCTGGAGTGACAGGGCTGTGAATGAAAAACTGTTTTTT | CAWSDRAVNEKLFF
TRBJ2-5 | - | TRBD2 | TRBV6-2/TRBV6-3 | TGTGCCAGCAGACCTTGGCGGGAGGGTCCAGAGACCCAGTACTTC | CASRPWREGPETQYF
TRBJ2-7 | - | - | TRBV27 | TGTGCCAGCAAACTCATGTCACAGACCAGTTCCTACGAGCAGTACTTC | CASKLMSQTSSYEQYF
TRBJ2-2 | - | TRBD2 | TRBV7-2 | TGTGCCAGCAGCACCCGCCCCAGCGGGGTAAACACCGGGGAGCTGTTTTTT | CASSTRPSGVNTGELFF
TRBJ2-7 | - | TRBD1 | TRBV5-4 | TGTGCCAGCAGCCCGTGGACAGGGTCCTACGAGCAGTACTTC | CASSPWTGSYEQYF
TRBJ1-6 | - | - | TRBV3-1/TRBV3-2 | TGTGCCAGCAGCCAAGAAGGGGGATCTGCCCTCCACTTT | CASSQEGGSALHF
TRBJ1-5 | - | TRBD1 | TRBV6-6 | TGTGCCAGCAGTTACGGGGACAGAAATCAGCCCCAGCATTTT | CASSYGDRNQPQHF
TRBJ1-2 | - | TRBD1 | TRBV27 | TGTGCCAGCAGATCTCCCGGGACAGGGGGCGATGGCTACACCTTC | CASRSPGTGGDGYTF
TRBJ1-1 | once | - | TRBV19 | TGTGCCAGTAAGCGCGACAGGAACACTGAAGCTTTCTTT | CASKRDRNTEAFF
TRBJ2-7 | - | - | TRBV6-1 | TGTGCCAGCAGTGAGGGGCCCCAGTCGGCCGAGCAGTACTTC | CASSEGPQSAEQYF
TRBJ2-1 | - | TRBD1 | TRBV28 | TGTGCCAGCAGTTCCCAGGGACAGGGTTTAAACAATGAGCAGTTCTTC | CASSSQGQGLNNEQFF
TRBJ1-2 | - | - | TRBV10-2 | TGCGCCAGCAGTGAGGGGCAGGGTCAAGGCTACACCTTC | CASSEGQGQGYTF
TRBJ1-1 | - | - | TRBV25-1 | TGTGCCAGCAGTAGAGCTTCCTCGGAAGCTTTCTTT | CASSRASSEAFF
TRBJ2-7 | once | TRBD2 | TRBV24-1 | TGTGCCACCAGGGTTGATGGGAGGGCTGACGAGCAGTACTTC | CATRVDGRADEQYF
TRBJ2-5 | - | - | TRBV4-2 | TGTGCCAGCAGCCAAGGTTTGAGCCGGGAGACCCAGTACTTC | CASSQGLSRETQYF
TRBJ1-3 | - | TRBD1 | TRBV11-3 | TGTGCCAGCAGCCACTGGGACAGGGGGCTCCCACTCTCTGGAAACACCATATATTTT | CASSHWDRGLPLSGNTIYF
TRBJ2-7 | - | - | TRBV6-4 | TGTGCCAGCAGTGACTCGACTCGTGGAGGACACAGGGTAGGTATCTACGAGCAGTACTTC | CASSDSTRGGHRVGIYEQYF
TRBJ1-6 | - | TRBD1 | TRBV27 | TGTGCCAGCAGTCCACTGGACAGGGGGCGTTCACCCCTCCACTTT | CASSPLDRGRSPLHF
TRBJ2-1 | - | TRBD2 | TRBV28 | TGTGCCAGCAGTTCCAACTTTCCTACCCTAGCGGGGGGATACAATGAGCAGTTCTTC | CASSSNFPTLAGGYNEQFF
TRBJ1-2 | - | - | TRBV19 | TGTGCCAGTAGTCCAGACAACTGGGGCTACACCTTC | CASSPDNWGYTF
TRBJ2-1 | - | TRBD2 | TRBV2 | TGTGCCAGCAGTGTAGGGACTAGCGCCTACAATGAGCAGTTCTTC | CASSVGTSAYNEQFF
TRBJ1-5 | - | - | TRBV6-6 | TGTGCCAGCAGCTCTGGCCAGCCCCAGCATTTT | CASSSGQPQHF
TRBJ1-1 | - | - | TRBV29-1 | TGCAGCGTTGATGGCGGCCGCACTGAAGCTTTCTTT | CSVDGGRTEAFF
TRBJ1-5 | - | - | TRBV4-3 | TGCGCCAGCACCAGGAGGGGTTTCGGAGATTTT | CASTRRGFGDF
TRBJ2-7 | - | - | TRBV7-9 | TGTGCCAGCAGCTTAGGGACAGAGTTCCACGAGCAGTACTTC | CASSLGTEFHEQYF
TRBJ2-7 | - | TRBD1 | TRBV5-1 | TGCGCCAGCGGCTCCCCCGGGACAGGGGACTACGAGCAGTACTTC | CASGSPGTGDYEQYF
TRBJ2-7 | - | TRBD2 | TRBV30 | TGTGCAGGGACTAGCGGGAGGAGTTACGAGCAGTACTTC | CAGTSGRSYEQYF